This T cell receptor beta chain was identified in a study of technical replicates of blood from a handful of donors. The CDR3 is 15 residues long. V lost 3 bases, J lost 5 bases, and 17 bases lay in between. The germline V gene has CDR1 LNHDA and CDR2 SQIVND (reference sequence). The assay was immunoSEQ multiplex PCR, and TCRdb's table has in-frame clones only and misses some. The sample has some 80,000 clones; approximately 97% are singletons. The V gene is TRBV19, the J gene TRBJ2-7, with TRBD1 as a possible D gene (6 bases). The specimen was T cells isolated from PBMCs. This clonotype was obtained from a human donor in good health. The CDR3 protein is CASSISARGTDEQYF. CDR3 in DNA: TGTGCCAGTAGTATCTCTGCCAGGGGCACCGACGAGCAGTACTTC.